A single sample gave rise to the 21 T cell receptor beta chains below, sequenced in a study of cytomegalovirus exposure and HLA in healthy donors. 13 Jbeta primers and 60 Vbeta primers were used for the PCR. TCRdb keeps only in-frame clones here, not all; method: immunoSEQ multiplex PCR. There are about 150,000 clones in the sample; over 60% occur only once, and 2.5% to 3.5% lies in the top ten. The material sequenced was PBMCs. The source is a woman in her thirties or forties in good health and CMV-seronegative.

This clone was counted a single time. This chain joins TRBV28 and TRBJ2-1, with 8 bases aligning to TRBD2. Germline values: CDR1 MDHEN, CDR2 SYDVKM. J gave up 3 bases and V 8 bases, and 12 bases lay outside the gene matches. This CDR3 contains 16 residues. CDR3 in amino acids: CASLNAGGINYNEQFF. CDR3 coding DNA: TGTGCCAGCTTGAATGCGGGGGGCATAAACTACAATGAGCAGTTCTTC.

This clone was detected a few times. This rearrangement joins TRBV10-3 to TRBJ1-4, with TRBD1 matching 9 bases. The germline V gene encodes CDR1 ENHRY and CDR2 SYGVKD. The CDR3 length is 15 residues. V trimming: 2 bases; J trimming: 7 bases; junction bases outside the gene matches: 5. The CDR3 protein is CAISEGQGLSEKLFF. The CDR3 DNA reads as TGTGCCATCAGTGAGGGACAGGGGTTGAGTGAAAAACTGTTTTTT.

This sequence joins TRBV18 and TRBJ1-1; TRBD1 aligns across 7 bases. Germline loops: CDR1 KGHSH, CDR2 LQKENI. V was clipped by 3 bases and J by 3 bases; unmatched bases: 4. The CDR3 runs 14 residues. CDR3 coding DNA: TGTGCCAGCTCACCGGGACAGAGAGACACTGAAGCTTTCTTT. Protein sequence: CASSPGQRDTEAFF.

The rearrangement uses TRBV5-1 and TRBJ1-1, with 8 nucleotides matching TRBD1. CDR1 and CDR2 (germline): SGHRS, YFSETQ. The CDR3 runs to 14 residues. V dropped 5 bases and J dropped 1; count of bases not matched to a gene: 4. The CDR3: CASRIQGGNTEAFF. For the CDR3, the DNA is TGCGCCAGCAGAATACAGGGGGGGAACACTGAAGCTTTCTTT.

This CDR3 is CAISEPQGYGNTIYF. The CDR3 DNA follows: TGTGCCATCAGTGAGCCGCAGGGTTATGGAAACACCATATATTTT. The chain couples TRBV10-3 to TRBJ1-3; possibly TRBD1 for D (5 bases). The V and J ends lost 2 bases and 3 bases respectively, with 11 bases between them. CDR1 ENHRY and CDR2 SYGVKD come from the germline V gene. The CDR3 is made up of 15 amino acids.

V is TRBV6-1 and J is TRBJ1-2; D is ambiguous. Germline V gene lookup returns CDR1 MNHNS and CDR2 SASEGT. This CDR3 is built from 15 residues. Trimming took 5 bases from V and 7 from J, leaving 20 bases between them. The CDR3: CASSSGLARVFGYTF. For the CDR3, the DNA is TGTGCCAGCAGTTCGGGCTTGGCGAGGGTGTTTGGCTACACCTTC.

The chain uses TRBV7-8 and TRBJ1-5; D uncertain. The CDR3 loop spans 12 amino acids. The germline V and J ends were trimmed by 4 bases and 4 bases, with 5 bases remaining between them. Germline V gene lookup returns CDR1 SGHVS and CDR2 FQNEAQ. The CDR3 is CASSSFNQPQHF. In DNA form, the CDR3 reads TGTGCCAGCAGCTCCTTTAATCAGCCCCAGCATTTT.

The chain carries TRBV5-6 and TRBJ2-5; 10 bases are a match to TRBD1. V dropped 6 bases and J dropped 10; count of bases not matched to a gene: 12. Germline CDR1 is SGHDT and CDR2 is YYEEEE. The CDR3 has 14 amino acids. CDR3 in amino acids: CASNGQGERVDQYF. In DNA form, the CDR3 reads TGTGCCAGCAACGGACAGGGGGAAAGGGTTGACCAGTACTTC.

This rearrangement joins TRBV18 to TRBJ2-7; D is unclear. CDR1 is KGHSH and CDR2 is LQKENI in the germline V gene. The ends were cut back, 0 bases at V and 4 bases at J, with 7 bases in the middle. This CDR3 is built from 13 residues. The CDR3 reads CASSPPGRYEQYF. CDR3 nucleotides: TGTGCCAGCTCACCACCGGGCCGTTACGAGCAGTACTTC.

This clone appeared a single time. The chain links TRBV7-9 to TRBJ2-5; 9 nucleotides line up with TRBD1. The J call is uncertain, as TRBJ2-7 better fits the DNA end. The CDR3 runs 14 residues. The V gene's germline CDR1 is SEHNR and CDR2 FQNEAQ (reference sequence). The DNA for the CDR3 is TGTGCCAGCAGAGAGACAGGGGGCTCCTACGAGCAGTACTTC. It yields the protein CASRETGGSYEQYF.

This rearrangement joins TRBV10-3 to TRBJ1-1; D perhaps matches TRBD1 (5 bases). Germline CDR1 and CDR2: ENHRY and SYGVKD. Trimming cost V 2 bases and J 7 bases, with 11 bases left between them. The CDR3 is 13 residues long. The CDR3 is CAISEPLGVEAFF. For the CDR3, the DNA is TGTGCCATCAGTGAGCCGCTAGGGGTTGAAGCTTTCTTT.

V is TRBV5-6 and J is TRBJ2-2; maybe TRBD2 (5 bases). Germline CDR1 and CDR2: SGHDT and YYEEEE. The length of the CDR3 is 17 residues. The ends were cut back, 0 bases at V and 2 bases at J, with 14 bases in the middle. CDR3 sequence reads: CASSLVPVTGNTGELFF. The CDR3, as DNA: TGTGCCAGCAGCTTGGTACCTGTGACGGGAAACACCGGGGAGCTGTTTTTT.

This clone was observed a handful of times. The chain links TRBV5-4 to TRBJ2-1; 11 nucleotides align to TRBD2. From germline, CDR1 is SGHNT and CDR2 YYREEE (reference sequence). J lost 4 bases, V lost 6 bases, and 3 bases had no gene match. The CDR3 loop spans 14 amino acids. CDR3 nucleotide sequence: TGTGCCAGCACCGCTAGCGGGGGGTACAATGAGCAGTTCTTC. Its protein is CASTASGGYNEQFF. The complete variable domain, with remaining parts taken from reference TRBV5-4 and TRBJ2-1, reads ETGVTQSPTHLIKTRGQQVTLRCSSQSGHNTVSWYQQALGQGPQFIFQYYREEENGRGNFPPRFSGLQFPNYSSELNVNALELDDSALYLCASTASGGYNEQFFGPGTRLTVL.

J is TRBJ1-2 and V is TRBV10-3, with 7 bases fitting TRBD1. V was pared by 4 bases and J by 3 bases, with 8 bases of the junction left unmatched. The CDR3 contains 15 residues. Germline assignment: CDR1 ENHRY and CDR2 SYGVKD. Here the CDR3 DNA reads TGTGCCATCAGTGGGTCGGGGACAGCGTACTATGGCTACACCTTC. Protein sequence: CAISGSGTAYYGYTF.

The chain links TRBV5-1 to TRBJ2-1, with TRBD2 matching 9 bases. This CDR3 spans 15 amino acids. Germline V gives CDR1 SGHRS, CDR2 YFSETQ. Germline trimming cut 4 bases from V and 7 bases from J; bases unmatched to any gene: 9. The CDR3 coding sequence is TGCGCCAGCAGCAAACTAGCGGGCCCGACTAATGAGCAGTTCTTC. Residues: CASSKLAGPTNEQFF.

This chain links TRBV5-1 with TRBJ1-4; 10 bases are shared with TRBD1. J lost 2 bases, V lost 4 bases, and 5 bases had no gene match. Germline V lookup: CDR1 SGHRS, CDR2 YFSETQ. The CDR3 consists of 16 residues. CDR3 in amino acids: CASSPGTGDTNEKLFF. Here the CDR3 DNA reads TGCGCCAGCAGCCCCGGGACAGGGGACACTAATGAAAAACTGTTTTTT.

The chain combines TRBV13 with TRBJ2-2; D call uncertain. V was shortened by 5 bases and J by 12 bases, with 22 bases between the two germline ends. The germline V gene encodes CDR1 PRHDT and CDR2 FYEKMQ (reference sequence). The CDR3 length is 15 residues. The CDR3 region has the DNA TGTGCCAGCAGCGACCGTAAGTGGGCTAACAAGCAGCTGTTTTTT. It translates to CASSDRKWANKQLFF.

This clone was counted a few times. This sequence joins TRBV9 and TRBJ2-1, with 8 bases that match TRBD2. This CDR3 is 14 amino acids long. Germline V gives CDR1 SGDLS, CDR2 YYNGEE. V gave up 6 bases and J gave up 7 bases; unmatched junction bases: 9. The CDR3 spells CASTLGLALNEQFF. As DNA, the CDR3 is TGTGCCAGCACCTTAGGACTAGCCCTTAATGAGCAGTTCTTC. The full variable domain, completed using reference TRBV9 and TRBJ2-1, is DSGVTQTPKHLITATGQRVTLRCSPRSGDLSVYWYQQSLDQGLQFLIQYYNGEERAKGNILERFSAQQFPDLHSELNLSSLELGDSALYFCASTLGLALNEQFFGPGTRLTVL.

The CDR3 spells CASSPRTALNQPQHF. The CDR3 DNA reads as TGTGCCAGCTCACCAAGGACTGCTCTCAATCAGCCCCAGCATTTT. The rearrangement uses TRBV18 and TRBJ1-5; D gene uncertain. The germline CDR1 and CDR2 sequences are KGHSH and LQKENI. Trimming removed 2 bases at V and 3 bases at J, with 11 bases between. The CDR3 is 15 residues long.

This chain joins TRBV19 and TRBJ2-7; weak D call: TRBD2 (7 bases). The CDR3 consists of 14 residues. The germline gives CDR1 LNHDA, CDR2 SQIVND (reference sequence). V lost 7 bases and J lost 6, with 19 bases in between. The CDR3 protein is CASKPRGGLSEQYF. DNA of the CDR3: TGTGCCAGTAAACCGAGGGGGGGCCTCAGCGAGCAGTACTTC.

The rearrangement uses TRBV12-5 and TRBJ1-1; 10 bases map to TRBD1. From germline, CDR1 is LGHNT and CDR2 FRNRAP. The CDR3 length is 17 residues. Trimming removed 0 bases from V and 5 bases from J; junction bases left unmatched: 9. The CDR3 DNA reads as TGTGCTAGTGGTTTGGTACCGGGACAGGGGTCGGGGACTGAAGCTTTCTTT. Amino acid sequence: CASGLVPGQGSGTEAFF.